This T cell receptor beta chain was sequenced during a study of human T cells and chemical hapten exposure. Time point of the sample: patch test 2, 6 weeks after DPC sensitization. The treatment here: therapeutic diphenylcyclopropenone sensitization with weekly scalp DPC. There are 17 residues in the CDR3. The germline V gene encodes CDR1 ENHRY and CDR2 SYGVKD. Trimming removed 0 bases from V and 7 bases from J, with 16 bases in between. For this clonotype: Antigen specificity is unknown.

Study-wide results and limits: Expanded TCRs were compared with controls, and the expanded TCRs formed significantly more large CDR3 similarity clusters. Alopecia was present in the donors, so their immune response may differ from healthy people's.

In the original workflow: Samples had a median of 95,638 TCRs, ranging about 20,000 to 690,600. TCRdb redid the calling of the RACE reads with MiXCR, one entry per CDR3 protein. In this record, the V and J calls reflect TCRdb's handling and not the investigators' own analysis. The sample includes about 380,000 distinct CDR3 sequences, around 6% of them seen just once. This rearrangement joins TRBV10-3 to TRBJ1-6; D is unclear. The sequence came from a woman aged 18-29 years with alopecia areata. Some clones in this sample may be carry-over from other donors' samples. The sequencing used whole blood, collected in connection with sensitization to the hapten diphenylcyclopropenone (DPC). The chain's CDR3 is CAISESYGSDLNSPLHF. CDR3 DNA sequence: TGTGCCATCAGTGAGTCTTATGGGTCAGATCTAAATTCACCCCTCCACTTT.